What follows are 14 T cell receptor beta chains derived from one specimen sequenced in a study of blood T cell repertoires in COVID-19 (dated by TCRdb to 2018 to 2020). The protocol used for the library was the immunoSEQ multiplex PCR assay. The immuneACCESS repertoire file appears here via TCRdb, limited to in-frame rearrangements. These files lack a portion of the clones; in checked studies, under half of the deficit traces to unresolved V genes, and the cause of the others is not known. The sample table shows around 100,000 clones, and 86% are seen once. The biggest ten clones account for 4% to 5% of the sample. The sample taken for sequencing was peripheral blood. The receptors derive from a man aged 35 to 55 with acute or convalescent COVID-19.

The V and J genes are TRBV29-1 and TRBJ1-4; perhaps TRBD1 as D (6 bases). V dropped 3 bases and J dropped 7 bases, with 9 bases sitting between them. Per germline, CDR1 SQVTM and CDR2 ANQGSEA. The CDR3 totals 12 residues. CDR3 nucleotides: TGCAGCGTTGATATGGGGGCTGAAAAACTGTTTTTT. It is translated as CSVDMGAEKLFF.

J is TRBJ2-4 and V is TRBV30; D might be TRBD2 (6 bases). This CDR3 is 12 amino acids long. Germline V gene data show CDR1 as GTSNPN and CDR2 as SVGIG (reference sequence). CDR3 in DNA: TGTGCGGGCGGGGTAGCCAAAAACATTCAGTACTTC. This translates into CAGGVAKNIQYF.

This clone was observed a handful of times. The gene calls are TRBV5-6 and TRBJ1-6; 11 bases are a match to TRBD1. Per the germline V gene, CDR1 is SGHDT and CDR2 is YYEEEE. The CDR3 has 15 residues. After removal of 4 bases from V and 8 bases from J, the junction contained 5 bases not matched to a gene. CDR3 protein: CASSPRTGGYSPLHF. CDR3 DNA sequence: TGTGCCAGCAGCCCTCGGACAGGGGGCTATTCACCCCTCCACTTT.

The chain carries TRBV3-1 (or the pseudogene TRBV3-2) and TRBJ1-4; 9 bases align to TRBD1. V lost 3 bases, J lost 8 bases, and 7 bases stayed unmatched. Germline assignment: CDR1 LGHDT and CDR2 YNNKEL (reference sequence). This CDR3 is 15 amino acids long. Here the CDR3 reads CASSHRTGVREKLFF. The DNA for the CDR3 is TGTGCCAGCAGCCACCGGACAGGGGTTCGGGAAAAACTGTTTTTT.

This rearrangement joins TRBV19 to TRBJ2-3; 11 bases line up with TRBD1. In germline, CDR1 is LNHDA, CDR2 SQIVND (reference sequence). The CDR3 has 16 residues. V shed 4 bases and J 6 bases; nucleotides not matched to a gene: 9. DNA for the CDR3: TGTGCCAGTAGTAAATTTGGACAGGGGGCAGGGGATACGCAGTATTTT. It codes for CASSKFGQGAGDTQYF.

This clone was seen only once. The DNA for the CDR3 is TGTGCCAGCAGCTTACCCGTCACAGATACGCAGTATTTT. This encodes CASSLPVTDTQYF. This chain links TRBV7-9 with TRBJ2-3; D is unresolved. CDR1 is SEHNR and CDR2 is FQNEAQ in the germline V gene (reference sequence). Trimming cost V 2 bases and J 2 bases, with 5 bases left between them. This CDR3 comprises 13 residues.

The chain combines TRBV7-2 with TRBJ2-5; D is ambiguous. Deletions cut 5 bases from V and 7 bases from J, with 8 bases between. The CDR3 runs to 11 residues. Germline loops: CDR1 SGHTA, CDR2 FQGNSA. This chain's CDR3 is CASSNTGTQYF. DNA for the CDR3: TGTGCCAGCAGCAACACGGGGACCCAGTACTTC.

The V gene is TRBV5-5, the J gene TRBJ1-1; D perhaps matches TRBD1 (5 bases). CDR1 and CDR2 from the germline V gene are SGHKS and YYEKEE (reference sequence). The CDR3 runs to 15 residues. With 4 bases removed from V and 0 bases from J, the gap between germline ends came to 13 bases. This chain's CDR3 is CASSPIDSMNTEAFF. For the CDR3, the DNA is TGTGCCAGCAGCCCGATCGACAGTATGAACACTGAAGCTTTCTTT.

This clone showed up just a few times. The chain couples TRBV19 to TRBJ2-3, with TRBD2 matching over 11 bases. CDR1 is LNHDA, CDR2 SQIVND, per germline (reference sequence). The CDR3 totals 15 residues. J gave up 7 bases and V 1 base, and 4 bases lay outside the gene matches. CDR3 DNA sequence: TGTGCCAGTAGTATAGCGAGACTAGCGGGAAATACGCAGTATTTT. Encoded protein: CASSIARLAGNTQYF.

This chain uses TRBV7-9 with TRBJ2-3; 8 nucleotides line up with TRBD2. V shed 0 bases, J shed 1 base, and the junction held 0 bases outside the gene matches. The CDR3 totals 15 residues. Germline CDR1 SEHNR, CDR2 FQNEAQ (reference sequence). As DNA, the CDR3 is TGTGCCAGCAGCTTAGCGACTAGCGGCACAGATACGCAGTATTTT. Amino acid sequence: CASSLATSGTDTQYF.

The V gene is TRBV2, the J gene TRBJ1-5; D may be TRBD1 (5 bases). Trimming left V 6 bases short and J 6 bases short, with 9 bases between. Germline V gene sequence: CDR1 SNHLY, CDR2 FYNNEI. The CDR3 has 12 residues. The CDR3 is CASRDISQPQHF. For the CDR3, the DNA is TGTGCCAGCAGGGACATAAGTCAGCCCCAGCATTTT.

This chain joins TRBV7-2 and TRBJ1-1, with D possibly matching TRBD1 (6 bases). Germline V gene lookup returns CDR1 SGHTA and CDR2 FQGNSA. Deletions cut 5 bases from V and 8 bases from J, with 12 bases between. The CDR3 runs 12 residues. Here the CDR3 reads CASSENRAEAFF. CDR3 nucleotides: TGTGCCAGCAGCGAAAACAGGGCCGAAGCTTTCTTT.

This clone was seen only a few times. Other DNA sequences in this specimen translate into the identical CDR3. In DNA, the CDR3 is TGTGCCAGCAGTTTAAGAGTGGAGACCCAGTACTTC. It is translated as CASSLRVETQYF. The chain joins TRBV12-3 or TRBV12-4 to TRBJ2-5; D gene uncertain. V lost 2 bases to trimming and J lost 5 bases, with 6 bases between them. This CDR3 has 12 amino acids.

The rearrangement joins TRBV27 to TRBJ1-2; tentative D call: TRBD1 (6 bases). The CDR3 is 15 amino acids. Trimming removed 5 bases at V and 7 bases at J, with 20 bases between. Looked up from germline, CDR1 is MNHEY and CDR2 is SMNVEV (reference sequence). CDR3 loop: CASSPRRGRVSGYTF. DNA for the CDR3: TGTGCCAGCAGTCCCCGCAGGGGCAGGGTGTCTGGCTACACCTTC.